This note documents a single T cell receptor beta chain sequence. Its antigen is as yet unknown. These data are taken from a study of CD8+ T cells in alopecia areata. Background on the study: A regimen of oral tofacitinib, 5 to 10 mg twice daily, was given to treated patients.

cDNA serving as the sequencing template came from extracted, reverse transcribed RNA. Clones were read by immunoSEQ multiplex PCR, and TCRdb kept only the in-frame ones, dropping some. This sample has 150,000 or so clones, with around 87% found just once. Study outcomes and limitations: Mouse data revealed clearer TCR sharing than patient data did, a gap possibly tied to HLA.

V dropped 4 bases and J dropped 2; count of bases not matched to a gene: 4. In germline, CDR1 is SGHRS, CDR2 YFSETQ. CDR3 size: 15 residues. Peripheral blood samples and lesional scalp punch biopsies were obtained from alopecia areata patients. This specimen consisted of CD8+ T cells sorted from blood, obtained at week 0. The sequence was collected from a human donor with alopecia areata. The rearrangement links TRBV5-1 to TRBJ2-3; 10 positions match TRBD1. CDR3 residues: CASSMGQGFTDTQYF. The DNA of the CDR3 is TGCGCCAGCAGCATGGGACAGGGGTTCACAGATACGCAGTATTTT. The full variable domain, rest sourced from reference TRBV5-1 and TRBJ2-3, is KAGVTQTPRYLIKTRGQQVTLSCSPISGHRSVSWYQQTPGQGLQFLFEYFSETQRNKGNFPGRFSGRQFSNSRSEMNVSTLELGDSALYLCASSMGQGFTDTQYFGPGTRLTVL.